Below, 13 T cell receptor beta chains from the same sample are listed, as sequenced in a study of molecular identifiers for immune sequencing clone quantification. TCRdb re-called the PCR reads with MiXCR, one entry per CDR3 protein. The sample carries approximately 320,000 distinct CDR3 sequences, 24% recorded once. Material for sequencing was naive CD8+ T cells from blood, with Jurkat cell RNA spiked in. Subset defined: FACS-sorted CD8+CD4-CCR7+CD45RA+ naive T cells. These receptors were collected from a human donor in good health. Some libraries in this study had Jurkat cell RNA spiked in.

The chain has TRBV2 and TRBJ2-3, with D uncertain. The CDR3 sequence is 19 residues long. V lost 0 bases to trimming and J lost 2 bases, with 21 bases between them. Germline CDR1 reads SNHLY; CDR2 reads FYNNEI. CDR3 sequence reads: CASSEALIARLGDTDTQYF. CDR3 coding DNA: TGTGCCAGCAGTGAAGCGCTTATCGCCCGGCTAGGCGACACAGATACGCAGTATTTT. The complete variable domain, with remaining parts taken from reference TRBV2 and TRBJ2-3, reads EPEVTQTPSHQVTQMGQEVILRCVPISNHLYFYWYRQILGQKVEFLVSFYNNEISEKSEIFDDQFSVERPDGSNFTLKIRSTKLEDSAMYFCASSEALIARLGDTDTQYFGPGTRLTVL.

This clonotype was counted once. The conserved final phenylalanine or tryptophan is absent from the CDR3, which likely points to a read error. J is TRBJ2-3 and V is TRBV7-9; 12 bases map to TRBD2. In germline, CDR1 is SEHNR, CDR2 FQNEAQ (reference sequence). J was trimmed by 2 bases and V by 4 bases; bases with no gene match: 4. The CDR3 consists of 16 residues. CDR3 nucleotides: TGTGCCAGCAGCTCTGGACTAGCGGGATTCACAGATACGCAGTATCTT. Amino acids: CASSSGLAGFTDTQYL.

As concerns this clonotype: This may come from a read error, since a much larger clone is one base off. CDR3 bases: TGCGCCAGCGCCACCTTCCTAAGGACCCAGTACTTC. Translation: CASATFLRTQYF. The chain recombines TRBV23-1 with TRBJ2-5, with D hard to call. TRBV23-1 is known as an ORF, though its function is uncertain. V was shortened by 8 bases and J by 7 bases, with 14 bases between the two germline ends. CDR3 length equals 12 residues.

This clonotype was counted many times. The V call is TRBV7-9, the J call TRBJ2-2; weak D call: TRBD1 (6 bases). Trimming removed 6 bases from V and 2 bases from J, with 13 bases in between. Germline V gives CDR1 SEHNR, CDR2 FQNEAQ (reference sequence). The CDR3 extends over 15 amino acids. The DNA of the CDR3 is TGTGCCAGCAGGCACCCGGGACAAAACACCGGGGAGCTGTTTTTT. It yields the protein CASRHPGQNTGELFF.

This clonotype appeared a few times. The rearrangement links TRBV27 to TRBJ2-7; D is unresolved. V lost 2 bases and J 5 bases, leaving 16 bases between the germline ends. The CDR3 consists of 15 residues. Germline assignment: CDR1 MNHEY and CDR2 SMNVEV (reference sequence). This CDR3 reads CASSLSSGVENEQYF. The CDR3 DNA reads TGTGCCAGCAGTTTAAGCTCCGGAGTAGAGAACGAGCAGTACTTC.

V usage is TRBV7-9 and J usage is TRBJ2-7; D is possibly TRBD1 (6 bases). CDR1 and CDR2 (germline): SEHNR, FQNEAQ (reference sequence). V was trimmed by 4 bases and J by 2 bases, leaving 18 bases between them. The CDR3 runs 16 residues. CDR3: CASSSTPDRTAYEQYF. The DNA for the CDR3 is TGTGCCAGCAGCTCAACGCCGGACAGAACCGCCTACGAGCAGTACTTC.

This chain connects TRBV20-1 to TRBJ2-7; the D gene could be TRBD1 or TRBD2 (5 bases each). CDR3 length: 13 residues. Germline lookup yields CDR1 DFQATT and CDR2 SNEGSKA (reference sequence). V lost 6 bases, J lost 7 bases, and 19 bases lay in between. Here the CDR3 reads CSARAVGPREQYF. CDR3 in DNA: TGCAGTGCCCGAGCGGTGGGGCCTAGGGAGCAGTACTTC.

This clonotype was seen many times. The chain combines TRBV7-6 with TRBJ2-7; D might be TRBD1 (6 bases). The CDR3 loop spans 15 amino acids. Trimming took 5 bases from V and 2 from J, leaving 16 bases between them. Germline V CDR1 and CDR2: SGHVS, FNYEAQ. CDR3 coding DNA: TGTGCCAGCAGCCCCGCCGGGACACAGCCCTACGAGCAGTACTTC. This translates into CASSPAGTQPYEQYF.

V is TRBV4-1 and J is TRBJ2-2, with 11 bases identical to TRBD1. J gave up 5 bases and V 2 bases, and 1 base lay outside the gene matches. The CDR3 is 15 residues long. Germline assignment: CDR1 MGHRA and CDR2 YSYEKL. The DNA for the CDR3 is TGCGCCAGCAGCCAAAGGGACAGGGGGACCGGGGAGCTGTTTTTT. This codes for CASSQRDRGTGELFF.

V and J are TRBV27 and TRBJ2-5; D possibly matches TRBD1 or TRBD2 (5 bases each). V dropped 3 bases and J dropped 9 bases, with 11 bases sitting between them. The germline V gene encodes CDR1 MNHEY and CDR2 SMNVEV (reference sequence). The CDR3 runs to 12 residues. CDR3 sequence reads: CASSFRGEPQYF. In DNA form, the CDR3 reads TGTGCCAGCAGTTTTAGAGGGGAGCCCCAGTACTTC.

This clonotype was recorded a few times. The chain recombines TRBV4-3 with TRBJ2-7; D not certain. From germline, CDR1 is LGHNA and CDR2 YSLEER. Trimming took 0 bases from V and 0 from J, leaving 12 bases between them. The CDR3 is 16 amino acids. The chain's CDR3 is CASSQDPYGISYEQYF. The CDR3 DNA reads TGCGCCAGCAGCCAAGACCCCTACGGAATCTCCTACGAGCAGTACTTC.

This clonotype was found many times. The rearrangement uses TRBV29-1 and TRBJ2-3; D remains unclear. This CDR3 contains 11 residues. CDR1 and CDR2 from the germline V gene are SQVTM and ANQGSEA. CDR3 amino acids: CSAANTDTQYF. The DNA of the CDR3 is TGCAGTGCTGCGAACACAGATACGCAGTATTTT.

This clonotype appeared a few times. A much larger clone differs from this one at a single base, so this may be a read error. The chain recombines TRBV7-2 with TRBJ2-5, with a tentative D call TRBD1 (5 bases). CDR1 and CDR2 (germline): SGHTA, FQGNSA. This CDR3 spans 14 amino acids. The CDR3 here is CASSLGGSQESQYF. For the CDR3, the DNA is TGTGCCAGCAGCTTAGGGGGCAGTCAAGAGAGCCAGTACTTC. Looking up the rest from reference TRBV7-2 and TRBJ2-5 gives the full variable domain: GAGVSQSPSNKVTEKGKDVELRCDPISGHTALYWYRQSLGQGLEFLIYFQGNSAPDKSGLPSDRFSAERTGGSVSTLTIQRTQQEDSAVYLCASSLGGSQESQYFGPGTRLLVL.